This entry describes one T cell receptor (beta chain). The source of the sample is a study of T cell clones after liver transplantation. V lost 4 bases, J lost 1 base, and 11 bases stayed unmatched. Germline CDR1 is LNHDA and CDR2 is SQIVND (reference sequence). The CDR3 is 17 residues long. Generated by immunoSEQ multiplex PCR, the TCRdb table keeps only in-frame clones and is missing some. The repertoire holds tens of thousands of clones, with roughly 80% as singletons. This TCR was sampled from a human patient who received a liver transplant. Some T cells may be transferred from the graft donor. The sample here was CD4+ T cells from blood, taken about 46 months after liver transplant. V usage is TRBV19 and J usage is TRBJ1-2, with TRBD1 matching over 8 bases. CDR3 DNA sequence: TGTGCCAGTAGTACTTGGATTGCAGGGGGCTTTAACTATGGCTACACCTTC. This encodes CASSTWIAGGFNYGYTF.